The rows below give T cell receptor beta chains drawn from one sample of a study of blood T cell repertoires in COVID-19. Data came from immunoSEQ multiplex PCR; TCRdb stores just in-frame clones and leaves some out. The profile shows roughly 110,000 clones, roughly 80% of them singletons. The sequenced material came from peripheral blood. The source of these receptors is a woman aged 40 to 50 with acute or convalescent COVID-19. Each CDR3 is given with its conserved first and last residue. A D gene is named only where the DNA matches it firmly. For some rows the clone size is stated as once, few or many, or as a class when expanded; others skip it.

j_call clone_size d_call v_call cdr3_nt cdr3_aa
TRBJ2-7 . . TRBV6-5 TGTGCCAGCAGTCCGGGACAAATCTACGAGCAGTACTTC CASSPGQIYEQYF
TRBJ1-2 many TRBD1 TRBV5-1 TGCGCCAGCAGTAGGACACCACCCAAAGGACAGGGTTACTATGGCTACACCTTC CASSRTPPKGQGYYGYTF
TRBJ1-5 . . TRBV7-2 TGTGCCAGCAGCCAAGGGGTCCTAAAGCAGCCCCAGCATTTT CASSQGVLKQPQHF
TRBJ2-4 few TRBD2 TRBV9 TGTGCCAGCAGATGCGGGGGGGCAAACATTCAGTACTTC CASRCGGANIQYF
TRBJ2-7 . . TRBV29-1 TGCAGCGTTGAATCGTCCTACGAGCAGTACTTC CSVESSYEQYF
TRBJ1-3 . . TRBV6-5 TGTGCCAGCAGTTACGACAGAGGGGGTCGGAACACCATATATTTT CASSYDRGGRNTIYF
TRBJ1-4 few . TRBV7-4 TGTGCCAGCAGCCCCGAGCCCTGTGAAAAACTGTTTTTT CASSPEPCEKLFF
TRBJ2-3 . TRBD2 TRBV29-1 TGCAGCGTTGCCGGGACTAGCGGGGAGACAGATACGCAGTATTTT CSVAGTSGETDTQYF
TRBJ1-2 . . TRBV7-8 TGTGCCAGCAGCTCCAGGGAGGATCGCTATGGCTACACCTTC CASSSREDRYGYTF
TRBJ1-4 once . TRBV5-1 TGCGCCAGCAGCTCACAGGACAGAGGGTCAAAACTGTTTTTT CASSSQDRGSKLFF
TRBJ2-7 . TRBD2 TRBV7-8 TGTGCCAGCAGCTTAGGAACTAGCGGGGGATACGAGCAGTACTTC CASSLGTSGGYEQYF
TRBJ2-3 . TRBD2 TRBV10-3 TGTGCCATCGCGGCGGGGGGGCCAGATACGCAGTATTTT CAIAAGGPDTQYF
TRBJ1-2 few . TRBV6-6 TGTGCCAGCAGTGCACAGGGAGACTATGGCTACACCTTC CASSAQGDYGYTF
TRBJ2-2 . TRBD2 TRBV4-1 TGCGCCAGCAGCCAAGCACTAGCGGGGGGCCTGAGCACCGGGGAGCTGTTTTTT CASSQALAGGLSTGELFF
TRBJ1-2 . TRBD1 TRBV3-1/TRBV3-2 TGTGCCAGCAGCCAAGATAAGGGGACACAGGGGAATGGCTACACCTTC CASSQDKGTQGNGYTF
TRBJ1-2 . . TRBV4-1 TGCGCCAGCAGCCAAGAAGGGAGCTTCGCTGGACAGATCTATGGCTACACCTTC CASSQEGSFAGQIYGYTF
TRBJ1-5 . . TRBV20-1 TGCAATCTTCAGAATCAGCCCCAGCATTTT CNLQNQPQHF
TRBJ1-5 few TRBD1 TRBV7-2 TGTGCCAGCAGCCAGGACAGGGGCGCACGGCCCCAGCATTTT CASSQDRGARPQHF
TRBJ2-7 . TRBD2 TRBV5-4 TGTGCCAGCAGCCCTAGAGGACTAGCGGGGAACTCCTACGAGCAGTACTTC CASSPRGLAGNSYEQYF
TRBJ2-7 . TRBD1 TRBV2 TGTGCCAGCAGTCTAGGGGGACAGGGTGTCTACGAGCAGTACTTC CASSLGGQGVYEQYF
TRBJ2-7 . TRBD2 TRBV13 TGTGCCAGCAGCTTAGGTGTAGCGGGGGGGCTGGAGAACGAGCAGTACTTC CASSLGVAGGLENEQYF
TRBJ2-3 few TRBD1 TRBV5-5 TGTGCCAGCAGCCGAGAGGGGGCCGACACAGATACGCAGTATTTT CASSREGADTDTQYF
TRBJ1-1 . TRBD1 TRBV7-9 TGTGCCAGCAGCTTAGCAGGGGGCGTGACTGAAGCTTTCTTT CASSLAGGVTEAFF
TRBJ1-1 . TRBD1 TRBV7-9 TGTGCCAGCAGCCAAAGGACAGGGGAGTCCACTGAAGCTTTCTTT CASSQRTGESTEAFF
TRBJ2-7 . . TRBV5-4 TGTGCCAGCAGTTGGGTGGGGGCCCCCTCCTACGAGCAGTACTTC CASSWVGAPSYEQYF
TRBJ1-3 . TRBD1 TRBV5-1 TGCGCCAGCAGCTTACCGGACAGGGGAGGTGGAAACACCATATATTTT CASSLPDRGGGNTIYF
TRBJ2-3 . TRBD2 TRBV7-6 TGTGCCACCCAACGCCTTGGGACTAGCGGAAACACAGATACGCAGTATTTT CATQRLGTSGNTDTQYF
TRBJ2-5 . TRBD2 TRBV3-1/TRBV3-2 TGTGCCAGCAGCCAAGGGACTAGCGGAAAAGAGACCCAGTACTTC CASSQGTSGKETQYF
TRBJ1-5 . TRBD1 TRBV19 TGTGCCAGTAGTATAGGCAGGGGGATGGATCAGCCCCAGCATTTT CASSIGRGMDQPQHF
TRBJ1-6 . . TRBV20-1 TGCAGTGCTAGTGGAAGAGGTCCTTTTAATTCACCCCTCCACTTT CSASGRGPFNSPLHF
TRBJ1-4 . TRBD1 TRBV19 TGTGCCACCCGCCCCGGGACAGGGGAGAAAAAACTGTTTTTT CATRPGTGEKKLFF
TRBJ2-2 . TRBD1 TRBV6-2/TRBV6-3 TGTGCCAGCACTTACGGACAGGGGAACACCGGGGAGCTGTTTTTT CASTYGQGNTGELFF
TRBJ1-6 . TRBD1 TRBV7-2 TGTGCCAGCAGCCTCCCGGACAGGGCTTCACCCCTCCACTTT CASSLPDRASPLHF
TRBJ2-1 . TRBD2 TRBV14 TGTGCCAGCAGCCGCCTCATGGGTAGCGGGGGCTCCTACAATGAGCAGTTCTTC CASSRLMGSGGSYNEQFF
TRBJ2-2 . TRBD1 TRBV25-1 TGTGCCAGCAGTTCCTGGACAGGGCTCACCGGGGAGCTGTTTTTT CASSSWTGLTGELFF
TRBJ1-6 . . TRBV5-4 TGTGCCAGCAGCCGGGAGGGTGCAGGGATTGAGTCACCCCTCCACTTT CASSREGAGIESPLHF
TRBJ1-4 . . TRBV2 TGTGCCAGCACCCTCGGGGGGATAACTAATGAAAAACTGTTTTTT CASTLGGITNEKLFF
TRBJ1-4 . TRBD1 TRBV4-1 TGCGCCAGCAGCCTCGGACAGGGGGCGGATGAAAAACTGTTTTTT CASSLGQGADEKLFF
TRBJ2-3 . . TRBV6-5 TGTGCCAGCGGCGTCGGGGTCGGCGTCACAGATACGCAGTATTTT CASGVGVGVTDTQYF
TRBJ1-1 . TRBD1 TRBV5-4 TGTGCCAGCAGATTTCCGGGACAGGGGAACACTGAAGCTTTCTTT CASRFPGQGNTEAFF
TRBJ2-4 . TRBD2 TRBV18 TGTGCCAGCTCCCGAGGACTAGCGGAGAAAAACATTCAGTACTTC CASSRGLAEKNIQYF